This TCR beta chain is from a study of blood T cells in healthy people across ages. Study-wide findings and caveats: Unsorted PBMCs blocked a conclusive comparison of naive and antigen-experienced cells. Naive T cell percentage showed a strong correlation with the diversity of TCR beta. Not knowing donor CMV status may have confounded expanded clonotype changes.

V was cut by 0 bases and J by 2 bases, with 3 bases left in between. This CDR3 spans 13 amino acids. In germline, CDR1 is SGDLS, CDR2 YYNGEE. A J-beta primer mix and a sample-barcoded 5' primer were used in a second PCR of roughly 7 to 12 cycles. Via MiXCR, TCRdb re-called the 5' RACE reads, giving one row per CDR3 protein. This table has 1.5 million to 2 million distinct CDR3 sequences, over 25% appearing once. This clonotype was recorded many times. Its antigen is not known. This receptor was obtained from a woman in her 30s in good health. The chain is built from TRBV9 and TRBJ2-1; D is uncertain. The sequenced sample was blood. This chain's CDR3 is CASSVAPYNEQFF. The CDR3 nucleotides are TGTGCCAGCAGCGTAGCCCCCTACAATGAGCAGTTCTTC.